The clone carrying this T cell receptor beta chain was seen many times. The V and J ends lost 5 bases and 1 base, in that order; junction bases with no gene match: 6. This CDR3 spans 14 amino acids. Germline V CDR1 and CDR2: DFQATT, SNEGSKA (reference sequence). The data originate from a study of T cells after yellow fever vaccination. One entry per CDR3 protein results from TCRdb running MiXCR on the 5' RACE reads. The sample lists approximately 180,000 distinct CDR3 sequences, roughly 6.2% occurring once. This clonotype was sampled from a man between 18 and 29 years old who received the YFV17D yellow fever vaccine. The sample was CD4+ T cells sorted from PBMCs, taken on the day of the first yellow fever vaccination. The chain joins TRBV20-1 to TRBJ1-2; 8 positions agree with TRBD1. DNA of the CDR3: TGCAGTGCTGGGGGGACAGGTGGTAACTATGGCTACACCTTC. Translating gives CSAGGTGGNYGYTF.